One sample yielded the 31 T cell receptor beta chains listed below, sequenced in a study of cytomegalovirus exposure and HLA in healthy donors. The PCR was carried out with 60 Vbeta primers and 13 Jbeta primers. Data came from immunoSEQ multiplex PCR; TCRdb stores just in-frame clones and leaves some out. The data hold some 130,000 clones, with 65% to 80% observed a single time. Sequencing was carried out using PBMCs. The receptors originated from a middle-aged woman in good health and CMV-seronegative.

Here the CDR3 DNA reads TGTGCCAGCAGCCAACTCCGACAGAACACTGAAGCTTTCTTT. Amino acids: CASSQLRQNTEAFF. The chain uses TRBV14 and TRBJ1-1, with D uncertain. Germline V CDR1 and CDR2: SGHDN, FVKESK. This CDR3 is built from 14 residues. Trimming took off 2 bases at V and 1 base at J, with 8 bases between the two ends.

The chain combines TRBV4-1 with TRBJ2-5; D is perhaps TRBD2 (6 bases). The J call is uncertain, as TRBJ2-7 better fits the DNA end. This CDR3 spans 14 amino acids. CDR1 is MGHRA, CDR2 YSYEKL, per germline. The CDR3 region is CASSQVVTSNEQYF. CDR3 in DNA: TGCGCCAGCAGCCAAGTTGTGACTAGTAACGAGCAGTACTTC.

This clone was seen just once. DNA for the CDR3: TGTGCCAGCTCACCCACTTCGAACAGGGGTCAGCCCCAGCATTTT. It specifies CASSPTSNRGQPQHF. V usage is TRBV18 and J usage is TRBJ1-5; 7 bases map to TRBD1. The CDR3 runs to 15 residues. V lost 3 bases and J lost 6; bases outside the gene matches: 8. Per the germline V gene, CDR1 is KGHSH and CDR2 is LQKENI.

This chain joins TRBV10-3 and TRBJ2-7; D remains unclear. Trimming removed 2 bases from V and 1 base from J, with 12 bases in between. This CDR3 spans 15 amino acids. Germline V gene sequence: CDR1 ENHRY, CDR2 SYGVKD. In DNA, the CDR3 is TGTGCCATCAGTGAGATAAAAACAGATTCCTACGAGCAGTACTTC. Amino acid sequence: CAISEIKTDSYEQYF.

The count of this clone is one. The genes are TRBV27 and TRBJ2-3; 7 bases align to TRBD1. The CDR3 is made up of 15 amino acids. Germline CDR1 MNHEY, CDR2 SMNVEV (reference sequence). V trimming: 8 bases; J trimming: 2 bases; junction bases outside the gene matches: 10. The chain's CDR3 is CASSRGTAVTDTQYF. The CDR3 coding sequence is TGTGCCAGCTCCCGAGGGACAGCGGTCACAGATACGCAGTATTTT.

The chain joins TRBV5-5 to TRBJ2-2, with D possibly matching TRBD2 (7 bases). This CDR3 has 15 residues. The germline V gene has CDR1 SGHKS and CDR2 YYEKEE (reference sequence). Trimming removed 2 bases at V and 4 bases at J, with 12 bases between. CDR3 region: CASSLLRGGTGELFF. Written as DNA, the CDR3 is TGTGCCAGCAGCTTATTGAGGGGGGGCACCGGGGAGCTGTTTTTT.

V usage is TRBV28 and J usage is TRBJ2-3; maybe TRBD1 (7 bases). Trimming removed 6 bases from V and 6 bases from J, with 25 bases in between. The CDR3 is made up of 17 amino acids. The germline CDR1 and CDR2 sequences are MDHEN and SYDVKM. The CDR3 here is CASSQGGFRGSGDTQYF. DNA for the CDR3: TGTGCCAGCAGCCAGGGGGGCTTCCGAGGGAGCGGGGATACGCAGTATTTT.

The chain couples TRBV19 to TRBJ1-5; 7 bases fit TRBD1. The CDR3 extends over 15 amino acids. With 6 bases clipped from V and 6 bases from J, the junction kept 11 bases outside the gene matches. The germline V gene has CDR1 LNHDA and CDR2 SQIVND (reference sequence). The CDR3 DNA is TGTGCCAGTAGACAGGGACAGTCGGTCGGTCAGCCCCAGCATTTT. This codes for CASRQGQSVGQPQHF.

V and J are TRBV10-3 and TRBJ2-2; TRBD1 matches at 9 bases. CDR3 length: 13 residues. Germline CDR1 is ENHRY and CDR2 is SYGVKD. The trim removed 7 bases at V and 6 bases at J, leaving 3 bases unmatched. CDR3 in DNA: TGTGCCATCATGAGACAGGGGGCCGGGGAGCTGTTTTTT. It codes for CAIMRQGAGELFF.

The J gene is TRBJ2-6, the V gene TRBV1; the table's D call TRBD2 went unverified against the DNA. TRBV1 is a pseudogene. This CDR3 has 16 amino acids. Here the CDR3 DNA reads TGCACCAGCAGCCAAGTTATGCGCTCTGGGGCCAACGTCCTGACTTTC. Translation gives CTSSQVMRSGANVLTF.

The chain is built from TRBV28 and TRBJ1-1, with TRBD1 identical over 9 bases. The germline V gene encodes CDR1 MDHEN and CDR2 SYDVKM. V dropped 6 bases and J dropped 10; count of bases not matched to a gene: 12. The CDR3 length is 14 residues. As DNA, the CDR3 is TGTGCCAGCAGCCTTACAGGGGGCCTGAAGGGAGCTTTCTTT. Amino acids: CASSLTGGLKGAFF.

The chain combines TRBV29-1 with TRBJ2-1; no firm D call. CDR1 SQVTM and CDR2 ANQGSEA come from the germline V gene. The CDR3 runs 14 residues. V lost 0 bases and J lost 0, with 6 bases in between. DNA of the CDR3: TGCAGCGTTGAAGACGTTAGCTCCTACAATGAGCAGTTCTTC. It yields the protein CSVEDVSSYNEQFF.

This clone has a single count. This rearrangement joins TRBV9 to TRBJ2-2; possibly TRBD1 for D (6 bases). Trimming left V 4 bases short and J 5 bases short, with 21 bases between. This CDR3 spans 17 amino acids. Per germline, CDR1 SGDLS and CDR2 YYNGEE. CDR3 region: CASSIFRGDSNTGELFF. The CDR3 region has the DNA TGTGCCAGCAGCATCTTCAGGGGAGACAGTAATACCGGGGAGCTGTTTTTT.

The V and J genes are TRBV7-2 and TRBJ1-5; D ambiguous. V lost 2 bases and J 9 bases, leaving 14 bases between the germline ends. This CDR3 is built from 14 residues. The germline V gene encodes CDR1 SGHTA and CDR2 FQGNSA. CDR3 loop: CASSLRAGEGPQHF. DNA for the CDR3: TGTGCCAGCAGCTTAAGGGCCGGGGAAGGGCCCCAGCATTTT. Based on the CDR3 plus reference TRBV7-2 and TRBJ1-5, the full variable domain is GAGVSQSPSNKVTEKGKDVELRCDPISGHTALYWYRQSLGQGLEFLIYFQGNSAPDKSGLPSDRFSAERTGGSVSTLTIQRTQQEDSAVYLCASSLRAGEGPQHFGDGTRLSIL.

The chain joins TRBV9 to TRBJ1-1; no clear D gene. Between the trimmed V and J ends, which lost 3 bases and 6 bases, there was a span of 12 bases. The CDR3 is 13 residues long. Germline loops: CDR1 SGDLS, CDR2 YYNGEE. Here the CDR3 DNA reads TGTGCCAGCAGCGCCGGGGTAGGCCCTGAAGCTTTCTTT. Residues: CASSAGVGPEAFF. Looking up the rest from reference TRBV9 and TRBJ1-1 gives the full variable domain: DSGVTQTPKHLITATGQRVTLRCSPRSGDLSVYWYQQSLDQGLQFLIQYYNGEERAKGNILERFSAQQFPDLHSELNLSSLELGDSALYFCASSAGVGPEAFFGQGTRLTVV.

This chain uses TRBV5-1 with TRBJ1-2; TRBD1 matches 9 bases. V was clipped by 3 bases and J by 7 bases; unmatched bases: 7. The CDR3 covers 14 residues. Germline V gene lookup returns CDR1 SGHRS and CDR2 YFSETQ. DNA of the CDR3: TGCGCCAGCAGCTGGGGACAGGGCGAGGGTGGCTACACCTTC. Translated, it gives CASSWGQGEGGYTF. Complete variable domain (other parts from reference TRBV5-1 and TRBJ1-2): KAGVTQTPRYLIKTRGQQVTLSCSPISGHRSVSWYQQTPGQGLQFLFEYFSETQRNKGNFPGRFSGRQFSNSRSEMNVSTLELGDSALYLCASSWGQGEGGYTFGSGTRLTVV.

The gene calls are TRBV7-9 and TRBJ1-1, with TRBD1 as a possible D gene (5 bases). With 4 bases removed from V and 5 bases from J, the gap between germline ends came to 23 bases. The CDR3 is 17 residues long. Germline CDR1 and CDR2: SEHNR and FQNEAQ (reference sequence). CDR3 nucleotide sequence: TGTGCCAGCAGCTCCCCCGTCTGGCGGGGCCCGGGGACTGAAGCTTTCTTT. This encodes CASSSPVWRGPGTEAFF.

This clone has more than one count but fewer than ten. The chain employs TRBV30 and TRBJ2-7, with 8 nucleotides matching TRBD2. The CDR3 contains 14 residues. Germline trimming cut 3 bases from V and 7 bases from J; bases unmatched to any gene: 11. Germline CDR1 GTSNPN, CDR2 SVGIG (reference sequence). CDR3 amino acids: CAWRGASGSGEQYF. CDR3 nucleotide sequence: TGTGCCTGGAGGGGGGCCAGCGGGAGCGGAGAGCAGTACTTC.

V and J are TRBV5-6 and TRBJ2-7; 9 positions match TRBD1. The CDR3 extends over 16 amino acids. Germline CDR1 is SGHDT and CDR2 is YYEEEE. Trimming cost V 4 bases and J 2 bases; bases outside gene matches: 10. The CDR3 region is CASSIYQGQGPYEQYF. The CDR3 DNA reads TGTGCCAGCAGCATCTACCAGGGACAGGGACCCTACGAGCAGTACTTC.

The CDR3 region has the DNA TGTGCCAGCTGCATGGCGGGGTTTGCCCACGAAGCTTTCTTT. Protein product: CASCMAGFAHEAFF. This chain connects TRBV28 to TRBJ1-1; no reliable D call. This CDR3 is built from 14 residues. Germline V gene sequence: CDR1 MDHEN, CDR2 SYDVKM. V was cut by 8 bases and J by 8 bases, with 21 bases left in between.

This chain uses TRBV27 with TRBJ2-7, with 9 bases fitting TRBD1. The germline gives CDR1 MNHEY, CDR2 SMNVEV (reference sequence). J lost 3 bases, V lost 5 bases, and 5 bases had no gene match. The CDR3 covers 14 residues. This CDR3 is CASSPGTGNYEQYF. The DNA for the CDR3 is TGTGCCAGCAGTCCCGGGACAGGGAACTACGAGCAGTACTTC.

This clone was detected once. J is TRBJ2-4 and V is TRBV28, with no clear D. The germline V and J ends were trimmed by 5 bases and 12 bases, with 17 bases remaining between them. From germline, CDR1 is MDHEN and CDR2 SYDVKM. This CDR3 spans 13 amino acids. The CDR3 nucleotides are TGTGCCAGCAGTCTCTCCAGTCTGGGCAGTCAGTACTTC. Amino acids: CASSLSSLGSQYF.

The chain is built from TRBV4-2 and TRBJ1-2; D gene ambiguous. This CDR3 is 15 amino acids long. Germline CDR1 is LGHNA and CDR2 is YNFKEQ. The V and J ends lost 4 bases and 2 bases respectively, with 14 bases between them. CDR3 loop: CASSPRVKENYGYTF. CDR3 DNA sequence: TGTGCCAGCAGCCCCAGAGTCAAGGAGAACTATGGCTACACCTTC.

The chain has TRBV4-2 and TRBJ1-5; weak D call: TRBD1 (5 bases). The CDR3 covers 15 residues. CDR1 LGHNA and CDR2 YNFKEQ come from the germline V gene. V was shortened by 7 bases and J by 5 bases, with 18 bases between the two germline ends. The CDR3 bases are TGTGCCAGCACACCAATGGTAGGGGAGGATCAGCCCCAGCATTTT. Translating gives CASTPMVGEDQPQHF.

The chain combines TRBV19 with TRBJ2-1; tentatively, D is TRBD1 (6 bases). This CDR3 is built from 14 residues. Germline assignment: CDR1 LNHDA and CDR2 SQIVND (reference sequence). Trimming removed 5 bases at V and 8 bases at J, with 16 bases between. In nucleotides, the CDR3 is TGTGCCAGTAGTCTTTACGGACAGAGTGATGAGCAGTTCTTC. Translated: CASSLYGQSDEQFF.

The chain has TRBV10-3 and TRBJ2-5, with 9 nucleotides matching TRBD2. The germline CDR1 and CDR2 sequences are ENHRY and SYGVKD. This CDR3 has 13 amino acids. Unmatched junction bases numbered 9, after V lost 11 bases and J lost 5 bases. Written as DNA, the CDR3 is TGTGCCGTCAAGAGAGGACTAGCGGAGACCCAGTACTTC. Translated: CAVKRGLAETQYF.

The chain has TRBV18 and TRBJ1-1, with 7 bases fitting TRBD1. Germline CDR1 is KGHSH and CDR2 is LQKENI. V lost 3 bases, J lost 3 bases, and 7 bases stayed unmatched. CDR3 length: 15 amino acids. The CDR3 DNA reads as TGTGCCAGCTCACCCGGAGGACAGGTTGACACTGAAGCTTTCTTT. This codes for CASSPGGQVDTEAFF.

V usage is TRBV10-3 and J usage is TRBJ2-7; TRBD2 might be the D (7 bases). Germline loops: CDR1 ENHRY, CDR2 SYGVKD. V lost 10 bases and J lost 7, with 23 bases in between. CDR3 length: 14 residues. For the CDR3, the DNA is TGTGCCACTGGCGAAAGGGGGGGCTCTGAAGAGCAGTACTTC. Its translation: CATGERGGSEEQYF.

CDR3 loop: CAWRGGLAGETQYF. CDR3 nucleotide sequence: TGTGCCTGGAGGGGGGGACTAGCGGGAGAGACCCAGTACTTC. The chain recombines TRBV30 with TRBJ2-5; 12 bases align to TRBD2. Germline V gene sequence: CDR1 GTSNPN, CDR2 SVGIG (reference sequence). Unmatched junction bases numbered 3, after V lost 3 bases and J lost 4 bases. There are 14 residues in the CDR3. Combining the CDR3 with reference TRBV30 and TRBJ2-5 gives the whole variable domain SQTIHQWPATLVQPVGSPLSLECTVEGTSNPNLYWYRQAAGRGLQLLFYSVGIGQISSEVPQNLSASRPQDRQFILSSKKLLLSDSGFYLCAWRGGLAGETQYFGPGTRLLVL.

This clone was observed a few times. The V gene is TRBV27, the J gene TRBJ2-1, with 8 bases identical to TRBD2. Germline CDR1 MNHEY, CDR2 SMNVEV (reference sequence). The CDR3 is made up of 16 amino acids. Unmatched junction bases numbered 9, after V lost 1 base and J lost 7 bases. DNA of the CDR3: TGTGCCAGCAGTTTATTGGACGGGAGGGCCGGAAATGAGCAGTTCTTC. Amino acids: CASSLLDGRAGNEQFF.

Regarding this clone: The same CDR3 also results from other DNA sequences found in this sample. The chain has TRBV6-5 and TRBJ2-3; the D gene is possibly TRBD2 (5 bases). CDR1 and CDR2 from the germline V gene are MNHEY and SVGAGI. Between the trimmed V and J ends, which lost 0 bases and 0 bases, there was a span of 7 bases. This CDR3 contains 15 residues. CDR3 in DNA: TGTGCCAGCAGTTACTCCAGCGGCAGCACAGATACGCAGTATTTT. Protein sequence: CASSYSSGSTDTQYF.